The 4 T cell receptor beta chains below all came from one sample that was sequenced in a study of T-cell reconstitution after alpha-beta-depleted transplantation in children. Unique molecular identifiers were used to barcode this TCRbeta library. MiXCR, run by TCRdb on the PCR reads, gives a single entry per CDR3 protein. The profile shows roughly 250,000 distinct CDR3 sequences, less than 9% of them singletons. Sequences were derived from PBMCs, mostly from graft donor cells, sampled 180 days after TCRalphabeta/CD19-depleted stem cell transplant. These receptors all come from a male patient between 10 and 17 years old who had a stem cell transplant for acute lymphoblastic leukemia, so the T cells may come from the graft donor.

This clonotype was seen more than once but under ten times. The chain carries TRBV3-1 and TRBJ2-7; the match to TRBD2 covers 10 bases. CDR1 and CDR2 from the germline V gene are LGHDT and YNNKEL (reference sequence). V lost 11 bases and J lost 7; bases outside the gene matches: 23. This CDR3 spans 17 amino acids. CDR3 nucleotide sequence: TGTGCCTCCAGCAAAGGGCTAGCGGGAGTCCTTGGAGGAGAGCAGTACTTC. Amino acid sequence: CASSKGLAGVLGGEQYF.

This chain links TRBV12-3 or TRBV12-4 with TRBJ2-5; D is uncertain. This CDR3 is built from 13 residues. V was clipped by 5 bases and J by 5 bases, with 12 bases between them. As DNA, the CDR3 is TGTGCCAGCAGTCAAGCAGGCAGGGAGACCCAGTACTTC. Translating gives CASSQAGRETQYF.

Ten or more counts support this clonotype. This chain joins TRBV12-3 or TRBV12-4 and TRBJ1-1; 8 bases fit TRBD1. J lost 5 bases, V lost 6 bases, and 11 bases had no gene match. CDR3 size: 15 residues. The CDR3 DNA follows: TGTGCCAGCAGCCCTAGGACAGGGTGGAAGACTGAAGCTTTCTTT. This sequence encodes CASSPRTGWKTEAFF.

This clonotype has a count of ten or more. V usage is TRBV12-3 or TRBV12-4 and J usage is TRBJ2-5; TRBD2 matches at 8 bases. The V and J ends lost 10 bases and 3 bases, in that order; junction bases with no gene match: 7. CDR3 length: 13 amino acids. The CDR3 is CATSRGGKETQYF. Here the CDR3 DNA reads TGTGCCACCTCACGCGGGGGGAAAGAGACCCAGTACTTC.